The T cell receptor (beta chain) described here comes from a study of blood T cells in healthy people across ages. A sample-barcoded 5' primer and a J-beta primer mix were used in a second PCR of about 7 to 11 cycles. TCRdb reprocessed the 5' RACE reads via MiXCR and lists one record per CDR3 protein. The table lists about a million distinct CDR3 sequences, roughly 51% of them singletons. This clonotype occurred many times. The ends were cut back, 6 bases at V and 7 bases at J, with 11 bases in the middle. The CDR3 contains 12 residues. Germline V gives CDR1 MNHNY, CDR2 SVGAGI (reference sequence). Specimen: blood. This sequence was found in a woman aged 60-70 years in good health. The chain has TRBV6-6 and TRBJ2-3; no clear D gene. The CDR3 DNA reads as TGTGCCAGCAGCCCCAGATACAATACGCAGTATTTT. The encoded protein is CASSPRYNTQYF.